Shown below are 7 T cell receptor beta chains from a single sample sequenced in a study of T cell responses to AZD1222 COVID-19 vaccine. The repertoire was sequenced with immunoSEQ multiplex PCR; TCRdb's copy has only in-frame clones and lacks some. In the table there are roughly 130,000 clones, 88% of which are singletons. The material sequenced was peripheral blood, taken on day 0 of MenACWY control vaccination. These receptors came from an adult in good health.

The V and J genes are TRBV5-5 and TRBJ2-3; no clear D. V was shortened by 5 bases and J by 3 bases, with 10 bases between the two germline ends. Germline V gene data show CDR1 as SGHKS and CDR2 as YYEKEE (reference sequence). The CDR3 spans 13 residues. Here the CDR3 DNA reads TGTGCCAGCAGGGTGGTCGGTACAGATACGCAGTATTTT. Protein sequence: CASRVVGTDTQYF.

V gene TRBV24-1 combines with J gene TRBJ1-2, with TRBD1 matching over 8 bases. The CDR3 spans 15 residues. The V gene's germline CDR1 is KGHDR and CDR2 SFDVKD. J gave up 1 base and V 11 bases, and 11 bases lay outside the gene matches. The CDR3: CAISPSDRVNYGYTF. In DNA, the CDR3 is TGTGCCATATCCCCTTCGGACAGGGTTAACTATGGCTACACCTTC.

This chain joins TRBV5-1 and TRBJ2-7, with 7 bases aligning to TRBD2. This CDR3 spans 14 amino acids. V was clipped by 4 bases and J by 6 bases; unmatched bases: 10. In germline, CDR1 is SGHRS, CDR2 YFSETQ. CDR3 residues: CASSIPGLPAEQYF. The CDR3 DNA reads TGCGCCAGCAGCATACCGGGACTACCAGCCGAGCAGTACTTC. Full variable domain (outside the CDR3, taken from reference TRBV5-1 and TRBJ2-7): KAGVTQTPRYLIKTRGQQVTLSCSPISGHRSVSWYQQTPGQGLQFLFEYFSETQRNKGNFPGRFSGRQFSNSRSEMNVSTLELGDSALYLCASSIPGLPAEQYFGPGTRLTVT.

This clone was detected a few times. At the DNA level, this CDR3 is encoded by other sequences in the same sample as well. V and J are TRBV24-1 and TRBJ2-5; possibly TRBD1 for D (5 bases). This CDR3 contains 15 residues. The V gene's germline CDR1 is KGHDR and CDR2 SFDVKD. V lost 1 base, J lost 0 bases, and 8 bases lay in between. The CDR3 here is CATSDFPGNQETQYF. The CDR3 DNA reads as TGTGCCACCAGTGATTTTCCAGGGAACCAAGAGACCCAGTACTTC.

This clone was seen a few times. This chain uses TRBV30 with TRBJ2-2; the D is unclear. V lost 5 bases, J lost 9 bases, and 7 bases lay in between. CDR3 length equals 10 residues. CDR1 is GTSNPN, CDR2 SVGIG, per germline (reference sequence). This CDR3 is CAWLERELFF. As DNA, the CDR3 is TGTGCCTGGCTTGAAAGGGAGCTGTTTTTT.

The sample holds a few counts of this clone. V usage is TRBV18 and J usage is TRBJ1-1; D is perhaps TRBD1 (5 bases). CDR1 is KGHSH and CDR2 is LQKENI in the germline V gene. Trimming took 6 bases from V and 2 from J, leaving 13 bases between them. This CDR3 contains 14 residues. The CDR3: CASSLQTGNTEAFF. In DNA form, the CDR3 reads TGTGCCAGCTCTCTCCAAACAGGTAACACTGAAGCTTTCTTT.

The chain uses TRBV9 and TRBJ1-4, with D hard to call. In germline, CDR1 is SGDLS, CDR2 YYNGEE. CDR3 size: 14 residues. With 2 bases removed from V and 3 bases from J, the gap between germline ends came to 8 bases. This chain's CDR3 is CASSVGGANEKLFF. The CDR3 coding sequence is TGTGCCAGCAGCGTGGGAGGTGCTAATGAAAAACTGTTTTTT.